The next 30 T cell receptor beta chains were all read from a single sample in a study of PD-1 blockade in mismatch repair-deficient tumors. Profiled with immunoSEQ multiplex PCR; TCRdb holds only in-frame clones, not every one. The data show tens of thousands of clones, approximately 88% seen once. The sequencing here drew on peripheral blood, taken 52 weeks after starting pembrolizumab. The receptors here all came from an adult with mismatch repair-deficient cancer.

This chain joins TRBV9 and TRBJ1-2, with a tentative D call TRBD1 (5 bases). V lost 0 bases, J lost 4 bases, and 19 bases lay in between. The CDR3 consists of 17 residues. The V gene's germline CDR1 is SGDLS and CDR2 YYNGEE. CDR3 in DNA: TGTGCCAGCAGCGTAGGCGCCCCGGGCAGGGACCCCTATGGCTACACCTTC. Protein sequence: CASSVGAPGRDPYGYTF.

CDR3 protein: CASSQDVSSGNTIYF. In DNA, the CDR3 is TGCGCCAGCAGCCAAGACGTTAGCTCTGGAAACACCATATATTTT. This chain uses TRBV4-1 with TRBJ1-3; D gene ambiguous. This CDR3 is built from 15 residues. Germline lookup yields CDR1 MGHRA and CDR2 YSYEKL. Trimming stripped 0 bases from V and 0 bases from J, with 6 bases between.

The CDR3 nucleotides are TGTGCCAGCAGTGTTATCCTCGGGGCCGACAATGAGCAGTTCTTC. Amino acids: CASSVILGADNEQFF. This chain links TRBV6-4 with TRBJ2-1, with D perhaps TRBD1 or TRBD2 (5 bases each). CDR1 is MRHNA, CDR2 SNTAGT, per germline. The CDR3 contains 15 residues. The V end was cut by 4 bases, the J end by 5 bases, with 15 bases between.

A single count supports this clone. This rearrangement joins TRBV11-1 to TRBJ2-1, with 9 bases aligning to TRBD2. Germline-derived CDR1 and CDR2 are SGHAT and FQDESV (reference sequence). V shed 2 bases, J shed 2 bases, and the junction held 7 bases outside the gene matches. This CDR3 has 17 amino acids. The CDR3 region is CASSLIPSGTPYNEQFF. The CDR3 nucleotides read TGTGCCAGCAGCTTAATCCCTAGCGGGACACCCTACAATGAGCAGTTCTTC.

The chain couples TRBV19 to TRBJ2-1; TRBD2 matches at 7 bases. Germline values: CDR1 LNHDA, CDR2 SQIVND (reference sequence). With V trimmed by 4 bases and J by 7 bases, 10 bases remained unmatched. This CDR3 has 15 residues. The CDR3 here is CASSRLAETGNEQFF. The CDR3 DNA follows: TGTGCCAGTAGTAGACTAGCCGAGACTGGGAATGAGCAGTTCTTC.

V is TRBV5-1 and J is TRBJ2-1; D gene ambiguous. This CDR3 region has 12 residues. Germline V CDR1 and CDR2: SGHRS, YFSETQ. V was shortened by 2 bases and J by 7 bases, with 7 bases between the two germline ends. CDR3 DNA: TGCGCCAGCAGCTTTAGAGCGAATGAGCAGTTCTTC. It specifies CASSFRANEQFF.

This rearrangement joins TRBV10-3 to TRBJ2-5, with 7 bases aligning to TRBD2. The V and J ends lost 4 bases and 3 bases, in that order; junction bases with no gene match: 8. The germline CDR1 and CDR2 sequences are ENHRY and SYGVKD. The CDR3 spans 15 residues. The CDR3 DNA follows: TGTGCCATCAGTGCGACGACTAGCTCCAAAGAGACCCAGTACTTC. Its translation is CAISATTSSKETQYF.

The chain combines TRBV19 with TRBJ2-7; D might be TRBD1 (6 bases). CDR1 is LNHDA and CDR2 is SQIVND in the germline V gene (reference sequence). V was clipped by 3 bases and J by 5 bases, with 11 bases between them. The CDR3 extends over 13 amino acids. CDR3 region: CASSMGHPNEQYF. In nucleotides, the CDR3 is TGTGCCAGTAGTATGGGACACCCTAACGAGCAGTACTTC. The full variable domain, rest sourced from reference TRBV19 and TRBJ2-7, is DGGITQSPKYLFRKEGQNVTLSCEQNLNHDAMYWYRQDPGQGLRLIYYSQIVNDFQKGDIAEGYSVSREKKESFPLTVTSAQKNPTAFYLCASSMGHPNEQYFGPGTRLTVT.

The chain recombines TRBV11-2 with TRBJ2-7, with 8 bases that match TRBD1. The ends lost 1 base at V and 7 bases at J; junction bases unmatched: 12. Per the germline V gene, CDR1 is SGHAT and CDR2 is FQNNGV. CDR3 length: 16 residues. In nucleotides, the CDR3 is TGTGCCAGCAGCTTAGTCGGGACAGGACCGTCTGAGGAGCAGTACTTC. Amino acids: CASSLVGTGPSEEQYF. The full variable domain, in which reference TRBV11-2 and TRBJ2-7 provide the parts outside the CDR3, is EAGVAQSPRYKIIEKRQSVAFWCNPISGHATLYWYQQILGQGPKLLIQFQNNGVVDDSQLPKDRFSAERLKGVDSTLKIQPAKLEDSAVYLCASSLVGTGPSEEQYFGPGTRLTVT.

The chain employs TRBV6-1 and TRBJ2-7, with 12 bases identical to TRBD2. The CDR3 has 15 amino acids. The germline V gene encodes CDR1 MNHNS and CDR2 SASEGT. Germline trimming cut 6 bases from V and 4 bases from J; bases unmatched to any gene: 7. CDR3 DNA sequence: TGTGCCAGCAGGAGGACTAGCGGGGCCGAGTACGAGCAGTACTTC. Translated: CASRRTSGAEYEQYF.

This chain's CDR3 is CASSQGTIKAGYTDTQYF. The CDR3 coding sequence is TGCGCCAGCAGCCAAGGCACAATTAAAGCGGGATACACAGATACGCAGTATTTT. This chain links TRBV4-1 with TRBJ2-3, with TRBD2 identical over 7 bases. V gave up 1 base and J gave up 2 bases; unmatched junction bases: 12. Germline lookup yields CDR1 MGHRA and CDR2 YSYEKL. The CDR3 is 18 residues long.

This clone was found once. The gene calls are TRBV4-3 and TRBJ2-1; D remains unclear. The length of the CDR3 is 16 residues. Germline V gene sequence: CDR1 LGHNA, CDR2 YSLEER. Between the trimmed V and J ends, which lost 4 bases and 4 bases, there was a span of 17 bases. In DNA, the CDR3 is TGCGCCAGCAGCCCCCTGCGTAGTGACCTATACAATGAGCAGTTCTTC. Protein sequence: CASSPLRSDLYNEQFF.

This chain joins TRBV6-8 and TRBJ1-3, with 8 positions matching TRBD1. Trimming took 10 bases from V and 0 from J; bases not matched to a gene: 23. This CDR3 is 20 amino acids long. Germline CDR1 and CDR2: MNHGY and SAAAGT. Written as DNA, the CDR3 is TGTGCCACCCCAGGTGTCCGGACAGGGAGCCCTCCGAGCTCTGGAAACACCATATATTTT. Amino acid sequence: CATPGVRTGSPPSSGNTIYF.

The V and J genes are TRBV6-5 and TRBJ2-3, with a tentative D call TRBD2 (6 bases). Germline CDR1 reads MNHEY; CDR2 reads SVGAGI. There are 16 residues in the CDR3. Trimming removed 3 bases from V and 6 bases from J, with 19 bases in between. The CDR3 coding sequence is TGTGCCAGCAGTTATACCCAGGCGGGGAGTCGGGATACGCAGTATTTT. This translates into CASSYTQAGSRDTQYF.

The CDR3 reads CASSSGGTSSGPNTGELFF. CDR3 bases: TGTGCCAGCAGTTCGGGGGGAACTAGCTCCGGGCCGAACACCGGGGAGCTGTTTTTT. V and J are TRBV28 and TRBJ2-2, with 7 bases that match TRBD2. Looked up from germline, CDR1 is MDHEN and CDR2 is SYDVKM. J was trimmed by 0 bases and V by 4 bases; bases with no gene match: 14. CDR3 size: 19 residues.

CDR3 sequence: CASSYGQGRETQYF. The CDR3 DNA reads TGTGCCAGCAGCTACGGACAGGGAAGGGAGACCCAGTACTTC. The chain recombines TRBV7-3 with TRBJ2-5, with 8 positions matching TRBD1. CDR3 length: 14 amino acids. V lost 4 bases and J lost 5; bases outside the gene matches: 6. Germline V CDR1 and CDR2: SGHTA, FQGTGA. The full variable domain, in which reference TRBV7-3 and TRBJ2-5 provide the parts outside the CDR3, is GAGVSQTPSNKVTEKGKYVELRCDPISGHTALYWYRQSLGQGPEFLIYFQGTGAADDSGLPNDRFFAVRPEGSVSTLKIQRTERGDSAVYLCASSYGQGRETQYFGPGTRLLVL.

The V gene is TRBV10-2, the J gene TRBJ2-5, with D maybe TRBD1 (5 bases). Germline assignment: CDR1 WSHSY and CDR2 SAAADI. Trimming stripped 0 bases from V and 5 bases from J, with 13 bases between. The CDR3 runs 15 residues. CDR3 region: CASSESKGWSETQYF. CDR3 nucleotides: TGCGCCAGCAGTGAGTCGAAGGGGTGGTCGGAGACCCAGTACTTC.

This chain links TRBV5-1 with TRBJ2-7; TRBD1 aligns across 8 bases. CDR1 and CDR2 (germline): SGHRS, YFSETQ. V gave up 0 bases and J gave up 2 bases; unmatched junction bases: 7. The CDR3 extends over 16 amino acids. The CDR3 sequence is CASSLGLRTGTYEQYF. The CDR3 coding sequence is TGCGCCAGCAGCTTGGGATTAAGGACAGGGACCTACGAGCAGTACTTC.

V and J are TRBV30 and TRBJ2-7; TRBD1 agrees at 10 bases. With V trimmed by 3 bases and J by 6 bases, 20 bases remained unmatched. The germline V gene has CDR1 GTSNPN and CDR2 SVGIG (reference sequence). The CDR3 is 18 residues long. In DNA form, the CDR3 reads TGTGCCTGGAGCACACCGGGACAGGGGTATTCCAGCCCCCTCGAGCAGTACTTC. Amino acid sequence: CAWSTPGQGYSSPLEQYF. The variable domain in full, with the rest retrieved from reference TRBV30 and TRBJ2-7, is SQTIHQWPATLVQPVGSPLSLECTVEGTSNPNLYWYRQAAGRGLQLLFYSVGIGQISSEVPQNLSASRPQDRQFILSSKKLLLSDSGFYLCAWSTPGQGYSSPLEQYFGPGTRLTVT.

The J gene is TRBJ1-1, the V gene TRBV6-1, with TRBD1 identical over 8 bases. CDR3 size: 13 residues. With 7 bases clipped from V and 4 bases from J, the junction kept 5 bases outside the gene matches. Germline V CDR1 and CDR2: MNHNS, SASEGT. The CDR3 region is CASKPTGGTEAFF. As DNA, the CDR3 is TGTGCCAGCAAACCAACAGGGGGCACTGAAGCTTTCTTT.

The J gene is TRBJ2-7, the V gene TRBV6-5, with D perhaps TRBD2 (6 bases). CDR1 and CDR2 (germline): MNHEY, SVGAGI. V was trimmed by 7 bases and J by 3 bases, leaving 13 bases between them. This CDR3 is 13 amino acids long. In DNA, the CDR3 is TGTGCCAGCAAGGGTGGGGGACTCTACGAGCAGTACTTC. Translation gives CASKGGGLYEQYF.

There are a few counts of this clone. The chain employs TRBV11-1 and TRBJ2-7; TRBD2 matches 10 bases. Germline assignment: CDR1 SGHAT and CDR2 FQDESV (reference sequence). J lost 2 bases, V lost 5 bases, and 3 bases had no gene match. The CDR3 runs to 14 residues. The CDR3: CASSPSGSTYEQYF. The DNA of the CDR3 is TGTGCCAGCAGCCCTAGCGGGAGCACCTACGAGCAGTACTTC.

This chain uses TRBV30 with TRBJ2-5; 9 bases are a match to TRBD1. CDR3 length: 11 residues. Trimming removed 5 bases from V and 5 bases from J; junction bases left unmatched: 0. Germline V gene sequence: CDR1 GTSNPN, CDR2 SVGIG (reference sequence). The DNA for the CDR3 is TGTGCCTGGGGACAGGGGGAGACCCAGTACTTC. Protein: CAWGQGETQYF.

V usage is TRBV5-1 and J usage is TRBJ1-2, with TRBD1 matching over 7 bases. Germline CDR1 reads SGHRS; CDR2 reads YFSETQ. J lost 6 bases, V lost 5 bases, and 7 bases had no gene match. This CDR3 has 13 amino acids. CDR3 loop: CASSYDRVNGYTF. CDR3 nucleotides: TGCGCCAGCAGTTATGACAGGGTTAATGGCTACACCTTC. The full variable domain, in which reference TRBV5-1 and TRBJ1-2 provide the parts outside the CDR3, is KAGVTQTPRYLIKTRGQQVTLSCSPISGHRSVSWYQQTPGQGLQFLFEYFSETQRNKGNFPGRFSGRQFSNSRSEMNVSTLELGDSALYLCASSYDRVNGYTFGSGTRLTVV.

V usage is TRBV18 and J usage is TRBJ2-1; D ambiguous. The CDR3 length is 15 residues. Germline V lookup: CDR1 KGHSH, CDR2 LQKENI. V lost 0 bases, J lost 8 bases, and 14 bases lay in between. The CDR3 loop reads CASSPPTIGFDEQFF. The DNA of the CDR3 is TGTGCCAGCTCACCACCGACCATAGGGTTTGATGAGCAGTTCTTC.

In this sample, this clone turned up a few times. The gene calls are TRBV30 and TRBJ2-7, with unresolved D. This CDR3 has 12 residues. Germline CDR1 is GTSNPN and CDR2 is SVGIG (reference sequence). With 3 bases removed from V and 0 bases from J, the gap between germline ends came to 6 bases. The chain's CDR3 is CAWSWSSYEQYF. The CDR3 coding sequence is TGTGCCTGGAGCTGGAGCTCCTACGAGCAGTACTTC.

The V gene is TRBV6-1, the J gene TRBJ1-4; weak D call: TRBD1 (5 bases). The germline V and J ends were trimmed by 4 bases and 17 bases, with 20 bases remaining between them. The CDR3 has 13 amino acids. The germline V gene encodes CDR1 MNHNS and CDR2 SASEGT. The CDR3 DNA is TGTGCCAGCAGTGCCCAAGTGTCGACAGCGTTCTTTTTT. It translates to CASSAQVSTAFFF.

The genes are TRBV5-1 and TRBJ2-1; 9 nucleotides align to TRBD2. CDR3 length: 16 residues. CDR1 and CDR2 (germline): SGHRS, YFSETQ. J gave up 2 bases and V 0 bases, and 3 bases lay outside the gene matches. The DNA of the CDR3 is TGCGCCAGCAGCTTGGCGGCGGGGGGGGCCTACAATGAGCAGTTCTTC. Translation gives CASSLAAGGAYNEQFF. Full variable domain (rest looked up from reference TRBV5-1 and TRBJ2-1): KAGVTQTPRYLIKTRGQQVTLSCSPISGHRSVSWYQQTPGQGLQFLFEYFSETQRNKGNFPGRFSGRQFSNSRSEMNVSTLELGDSALYLCASSLAAGGAYNEQFFGPGTRLTVL.

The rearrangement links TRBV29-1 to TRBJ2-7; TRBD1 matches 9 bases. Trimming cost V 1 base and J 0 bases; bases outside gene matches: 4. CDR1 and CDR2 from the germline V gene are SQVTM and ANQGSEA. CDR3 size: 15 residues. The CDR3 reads CSVEGDREGSYEQYF. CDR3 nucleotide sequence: TGCAGCGTTGAAGGGGACAGGGAAGGCTCCTACGAGCAGTACTTC.

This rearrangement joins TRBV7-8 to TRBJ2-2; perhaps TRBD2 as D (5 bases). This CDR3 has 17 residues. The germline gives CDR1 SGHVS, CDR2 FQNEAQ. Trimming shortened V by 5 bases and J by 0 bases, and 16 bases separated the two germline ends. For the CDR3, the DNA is TGTGCCAGCAGCCCAAGATCTTGGACTGCGAACACCGGGGAGCTGTTTTTT. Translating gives CASSPRSWTANTGELFF.